Listed below are T cell receptor beta chains from one sample, sequenced in a study of shared clonotypes between healthy human individuals. Profiling relied on immunoSEQ multiplex PCR, and the TCRdb table lists in-frame clones only, not all of them. Of some 480,000 clones detected, 65% to 80% appear once; the ten largest clones hold approximately 12%. Sequencing input: PBMCs. These receptors originate from a woman aged 40 to 50 in good health. Some clones in this sample may be carry-over from other donors' samples. The CDR3 runs from the conserved cysteine through the conserved F or W. Each record gives: clone size, CDR3 length, D gene, V gene, J gene, CDR3 DNA, CDR3 protein. A D gene is named only where the DNA matches it firmly. Clone size is not always given. Where it is, it says once, few, many or a class for expanded clones.

clone size: many
CDR3 length: 14
D gene: -
V gene: TRBV11-2
J gene: TRBJ1-1
CDR3 DNA: TGTGCCAGCAGCTTAGGGGGGATCGAGTCTGAAGCTTTCTTT
CDR3 protein: CASSLGGIESEAFF

clone size: -
CDR3 length: 14
D gene: TRBD2
V gene: TRBV19
J gene: TRBJ2-7
CDR3 DNA: TGTGCCAGTAGCCCGACTAGCGGGGGCTACGAGCAGTACTTC
CDR3 protein: CASSPTSGGYEQYF

clone size: once
CDR3 length: 13
D gene: -
V gene: TRBV29-1
J gene: TRBJ1-1
CDR3 DNA: TGCAGCGCCAGCGGGACCCTCCCCGCTGAAGCTTTCTTT
CDR3 protein: CSASGTLPAEAFF

clone size: -
CDR3 length: 14
D gene: -
V gene: TRBV18
J gene: TRBJ2-5
CDR3 DNA: TGTGCCAGCTCACCTCCACAGGGTGGGGAGACCCAGTACTTC
CDR3 protein: CASSPPQGGETQYF

clone size: -
CDR3 length: 16
D gene: TRBD2
V gene: TRBV5-4
J gene: TRBJ2-1
CDR3 DNA: TGTGCCAGCAGCTTGGGTAGGACTAGCGCCACCAATGAGCAGTTCTTC
CDR3 protein: CASSLGRTSATNEQFF

clone size: -
CDR3 length: 14
D gene: TRBD2
V gene: TRBV29-1
J gene: TRBJ2-2
CDR3 DNA: TGCAGCGCTATTAGCGGGAGAGACACCGGGGAGCTGTTTTTT
CDR3 protein: CSAISGRDTGELFF

clone size: -
CDR3 length: 16
D gene: TRBD1
V gene: TRBV18
J gene: TRBJ2-1
CDR3 DNA: TGTGCCAGCTCACCGGGACAGGAACCTTTAATACAGGAGCAGTTCTTC
CDR3 protein: CASSPGQEPLIQEQFF

clone size: -
CDR3 length: 12
D gene: -
V gene: TRBV7-9
J gene: TRBJ2-5
CDR3 DNA: TGTGCCAGCAGACGGGGACAAGAGACCCAGTACTTC
CDR3 protein: CASRRGQETQYF

clone size: -
CDR3 length: 14
D gene: -
V gene: TRBV7-6
J gene: TRBJ1-2
CDR3 DNA: TGTGCCAGCAGCTTAGGACCAGGAAACTATGGCTACACCTTC
CDR3 protein: CASSLGPGNYGYTF

clone size: -
CDR3 length: 14
D gene: -
V gene: TRBV14
J gene: TRBJ1-2
CDR3 DNA: TGTGCCAGCAGCCAACCGGGGCTCAACTATGGCTACACCTTC
CDR3 protein: CASSQPGLNYGYTF

clone size: -
CDR3 length: 10
D gene: -
V gene: TRBV20-1
J gene: TRBJ1-4
CDR3 DNA: TGCAGTGTAGGGAAGGGAAAACTGTTTTTT
CDR3 protein: CSVGKGKLFF

clone size: -
CDR3 length: 15
D gene: -
V gene: TRBV7-6
J gene: TRBJ1-3
CDR3 DNA: TGTGCCAGCAGTCGATGGCCCAGGGGAGGAAACACCATATATTTT
CDR3 protein: CASSRWPRGGNTIYF

clone size: -
CDR3 length: 15
D gene: -
V gene: TRBV5-1
J gene: TRBJ2-7
CDR3 DNA: TGCGCCAGCAGCTTGCACGGACAGGAGGGGTACGAGCAGTACTTC
CDR3 protein: CASSLHGQEGYEQYF

clone size: -
CDR3 length: 15
D gene: -
V gene: TRBV5-1
J gene: TRBJ2-5
CDR3 DNA: TGCGCCAGCAGCTTGGGGACTTCTAAGAAAGAGACCCAGTACTTC
CDR3 protein: CASSLGTSKKETQYF

clone size: -
CDR3 length: 14
D gene: TRBD1
V gene: TRBV4-1
J gene: TRBJ2-7
CDR3 DNA: TGCGCCAGCAGCCTGGGGACAGGGCTCTACGAGCAGTACTTC
CDR3 protein: CASSLGTGLYEQYF

clone size: -
CDR3 length: 13
D gene: TRBD1
V gene: TRBV5-4
J gene: TRBJ2-3
CDR3 DNA: TGTGCCAGCAGCCCCCCAGGGGGAGATACGCAGTATTTT
CDR3 protein: CASSPPGGDTQYF

clone size: -
CDR3 length: 13
D gene: -
V gene: TRBV2
J gene: TRBJ2-3
CDR3 DNA: TGTGCCAGCCTGCGGAGTGCAGGAGATACGCAGTATTTT
CDR3 protein: CASLRSAGDTQYF

clone size: few
CDR3 length: 13
D gene: TRBD2
V gene: TRBV15
J gene: TRBJ2-7
CDR3 DNA: TGTGCCACCAGCAGAGATCGGGAGGGATGGCAGTACTTC
CDR3 protein: CATSRDREGWQYF

clone size: -
CDR3 length: 14
D gene: -
V gene: TRBV5-6
J gene: TRBJ2-5
CDR3 DNA: TGTGCCAGCAGCTCTTCGTACCCTCAAGAGACCCAGTACTTC
CDR3 protein: CASSSSYPQETQYF

clone size: -
CDR3 length: 17
D gene: TRBD2
V gene: TRBV12-5
J gene: TRBJ2-1
CDR3 DNA: TGTGCTAGTGGTTTAGGACTAGCGGACTACCTAGACAATGAGCAGTTCTTC
CDR3 protein: CASGLGLADYLDNEQFF

clone size: -
CDR3 length: 13
D gene: -
V gene: TRBV30
J gene: TRBJ2-3
CDR3 DNA: TGTGCCTGGAGTCCCCACACCACAGATACGCAGTATTTT
CDR3 protein: CAWSPHTTDTQYF

clone size: -
CDR3 length: 14
D gene: TRBD2
V gene: TRBV7-8
J gene: TRBJ2-7
CDR3 DNA: TGTGCCAGCAGCTTAGAGGGACTAGCATACGAGCAGTACTTC
CDR3 protein: CASSLEGLAYEQYF

clone size: -
CDR3 length: 12
D gene: -
V gene: TRBV7-2
J gene: TRBJ1-2
CDR3 DNA: TGTGCCAGCAGCGGAGTGGGCTATGGCTACACCTTC
CDR3 protein: CASSGVGYGYTF

clone size: -
CDR3 length: 14
D gene: TRBD2
V gene: TRBV6-1
J gene: TRBJ2-7
CDR3 DNA: TGTGCCAGCAGTGCTACTAGCGGAGTCTACGAGCAGTACTTC
CDR3 protein: CASSATSGVYEQYF

clone size: -
CDR3 length: 14
D gene: TRBD2
V gene: TRBV6-1
J gene: TRBJ2-2
CDR3 DNA: TGTGCCAGCAGGACTAGCGGGAACACCGGGGAGCTGTTTTTT
CDR3 protein: CASRTSGNTGELFF

clone size: -
CDR3 length: 15
D gene: -
V gene: TRBV6-5
J gene: TRBJ1-5
CDR3 DNA: TGTGCCAGCAGATTTGACAGCTATAGCAATCAGCCCCAGCATTTT
CDR3 protein: CASRFDSYSNQPQHF

clone size: -
CDR3 length: 14
D gene: -
V gene: TRBV6-1
J gene: TRBJ2-7
CDR3 DNA: TGTGTCCTACGAGGGGGGAGAGGTTCCTACGAGCAGTACTTC
CDR3 protein: CVLRGGRGSYEQYF

clone size: -
CDR3 length: 14
D gene: -
V gene: TRBV5-1
J gene: TRBJ2-7
CDR3 DNA: TGCGCCAGCAGCTTGGTTCTGGGGGTGTACGAGCAGTACTTC
CDR3 protein: CASSLVLGVYEQYF

clone size: -
CDR3 length: 15
D gene: TRBD1
V gene: TRBV7-3
J gene: TRBJ1-2
CDR3 DNA: TGTGCCAGCAGCTCAATCTTAGGGGGCGCATTTGGCTACACCTTC
CDR3 protein: CASSSILGGAFGYTF

clone size: -
CDR3 length: 14
D gene: -
V gene: TRBV5-1
J gene: TRBJ2-7
CDR3 DNA: TGCGCCAGCAGCTTGGGGGAGTTCTACTACGAGCAGTACTTC
CDR3 protein: CASSLGEFYYEQYF

clone size: few
CDR3 length: 16
D gene: -
V gene: TRBV19
J gene: TRBJ2-2
CDR3 DNA: TGTGCCAGTAGTCCTGAACGCAGAGTAGGCCCCGGGGAGCTGTTTTTT
CDR3 protein: CASSPERRVGPGELFF

clone size: -
CDR3 length: 18
D gene: -
V gene: TRBV14
J gene: TRBJ2-6
CDR3 DNA: TGTGCCAGCAGCCAAGATTTATCAGGTTCTTTTAGGGCCAACGTCCTGACTTTC
CDR3 protein: CASSQDLSGSFRANVLTF

clone size: -
CDR3 length: 14
D gene: -
V gene: TRBV10-1
J gene: TRBJ2-5
CDR3 DNA: TGCGCCAGCAGTGAGCCGGGACGGGGAAGGGCCCAGTACTTC
CDR3 protein: CASSEPGRGRAQYF

clone size: -
CDR3 length: 15
D gene: -
V gene: TRBV27
J gene: TRBJ2-7
CDR3 DNA: TGTGCCAGCAGCCAGGGGGGAGATAGGCGCTACGAGCAGTACTTC
CDR3 protein: CASSQGGDRRYEQYF

clone size: -
CDR3 length: 13
D gene: TRBD1
V gene: TRBV18
J gene: TRBJ1-4
CDR3 DNA: TGTGCCAGCTCCTTACAGGGGGCCGAAAAACTGTTTTTT
CDR3 protein: CASSLQGAEKLFF